The next 25 T cell receptor beta chains were all read from a single sample in a study of shared clonotypes between healthy human individuals. TCRdb's copy holds only in-frame clones and misses some; the assay was immunoSEQ multiplex PCR. This sample yields 1,100,000 or so clones, of which more than 75% are seen a single time; more than 0.45% belongs to the top ten. Sequencing used memory CD4+ T cells from PBMCs. Described subset: CD45RA-negative fraction. Receptors were obtained from a man between 18 and 35 years old in good health. Some clones in this sample may be carry-over from other donors' samples.

The chain employs TRBV5-1 and TRBJ2-7; the match to TRBD2 covers 9 bases. Trimming cost V 0 bases and J 9 bases; bases outside gene matches: 7. CDR3 length: 14 residues. Germline V gene sequence: CDR1 SGHRS, CDR2 YFSETQ. The CDR3 bases are TGCGCCAGCAGCTTGGACATGGCAGCGGGAGGGCAGTACTTC. Residues: CASSLDMAAGGQYF.

The chain employs TRBV11-2 and TRBJ1-2; 8 positions match TRBD1. The V gene's germline CDR1 is SGHAT and CDR2 FQNNGV. Losses at the gene ends were 2 bases for V and 7 bases for J; bases not matched to a gene: 6. This CDR3 contains 14 residues. In DNA, the CDR3 is TGTGCCAGCAGCTTATTGGACAGGGCCTCTGGCTACACCTTC. It translates to CASSLLDRASGYTF.

The chain combines TRBV11-3 with TRBJ2-7, with 7 bases matching TRBD1. V lost 5 bases, J lost 3 bases, and 1 base stayed unmatched. Germline CDR1 reads SGHNT; CDR2 reads YENEEA. The CDR3 runs to 12 residues. The CDR3 loop is CASSRDSYEQYF. For the CDR3, the DNA is TGTGCCAGCAGCAGGGACAGCTACGAGCAGTACTTC. Supplemented by reference TRBV11-3 and TRBJ2-7, the full variable domain reads EAGVVQSPRYKIIEKKQPVAFWCNPISGHNTLYWYLQNLGQGPELLIRYENEEAVDDSQLPKDRFSAERLKGVDSTLKIQPAELGDSAVYLCASSRDSYEQYFGPGTRLTVT.

The rearrangement uses TRBV29-1 and TRBJ2-7, with a tentative D call TRBD2 (6 bases). V lost 4 bases and J 2 bases, leaving 15 bases between the germline ends. Germline V gene sequence: CDR1 SQVTM, CDR2 ANQGSEA. The CDR3 totals 14 residues. CDR3 bases: TGCAGCGTTGGACGGCGGGGCCTTACCTACGAGCAGTACTTC. This codes for CSVGRRGLTYEQYF.

The chain is built from TRBV19 and TRBJ1-1, with 8 nucleotides matching TRBD1. CDR3 length: 14 amino acids. The germline V gene has CDR1 LNHDA and CDR2 SQIVND (reference sequence). V shed 6 bases, J shed 7 bases, and the junction held 10 bases outside the gene matches. CDR3 residues: CASSTGTGPFEAFF. The CDR3 nucleotides are TGTGCCAGTAGCACAGGGACAGGCCCGTTTGAAGCTTTCTTT.

This clone appeared a few times. This chain connects TRBV18 to TRBJ1-5, with no clear D. Germline CDR1 and CDR2: KGHSH and LQKENI. The V end was cut by 3 bases, the J end by 4 bases, with 10 bases between. This CDR3 region has 14 residues. The DNA for the CDR3 is TGTGCCAGCTCACCGGCCCCTGAAAATCAGCCCCAGCATTTT. Its translation is CASSPAPENQPQHF.

The CDR3 loop reads CSARPAREQYF. The DNA of the CDR3 is TGCAGTGCTAGACCCGCCCGGGAGCAGTACTTC. The rearrangement uses TRBV20-1 and TRBJ2-7; the D is unclear. The CDR3 runs 11 residues. In germline, CDR1 is DFQATT, CDR2 SNEGSKA (reference sequence). Trimming shortened V by 2 bases and J by 7 bases, and 9 bases separated the two germline ends.

Here the CDR3 reads CASRSSGGEQFF. CDR3 DNA sequence: TGTGCCAGCAGGTCTTCCGGGGGCGAGCAGTTCTTC. This rearrangement joins TRBV28 to TRBJ2-1; the D gene could be TRBD1 or TRBD2 (6 bases each). The CDR3 contains 12 residues. CDR1 and CDR2 from the germline V gene are MDHEN and SYDVKM. V lost 6 bases to trimming and J lost 10 bases, with 13 bases between them. The full variable domain, completed using reference TRBV28 and TRBJ2-1, is DVKVTQSSRYLVKRTGEKVFLECVQDMDHENMFWYRQDPGLGLRLIYFSYDVKMKEKGDIPEGYSVSREKKERFSLILESASTNQTSMYLCASRSSGGEQFFGPGTRLTVL.

The V gene is TRBV7-8, the J gene TRBJ2-1, with TRBD2 identical over 16 bases. The CDR3 is 19 residues long. Looked up from germline, CDR1 is SGHVS and CDR2 is FQNEAQ. Germline trimming cut 2 bases from V and 5 bases from J; bases unmatched to any gene: 9. The CDR3 DNA sequence: TGTGCCAGCAGCTTAAAAGGGACTAGCGGGAGGGCCAGAAACAATGAGCAGTTCTTC. Translated, it gives CASSLKGTSGRARNNEQFF.

The chain recombines TRBV7-8 with TRBJ2-3, with unresolved D. The CDR3 consists of 14 residues. V dropped 0 bases and J dropped 6 bases, with 10 bases sitting between them. Germline V gene data show CDR1 as SGHVS and CDR2 as FQNEAQ. The CDR3 spells CASSLALARDTQYF. The CDR3 DNA reads TGTGCCAGCAGCTTAGCTTTAGCCCGGGATACGCAGTATTTT.

This chain connects TRBV18 to TRBJ2-7; TRBD1 agrees at 7 bases. J gave up 3 bases and V 4 bases, and 3 bases lay outside the gene matches. This CDR3 comprises 13 residues. Per germline, CDR1 KGHSH and CDR2 LQKENI. CDR3 loop: CASSQAGGYEQYF. The CDR3 region has the DNA TGTGCCAGCTCACAAGCAGGGGGCTACGAGCAGTACTTC.

The CDR3 region has the DNA TGTGCCAGCAGCTCCCCCGGGTCCCAGGGGGATACGCAGTATTTT. This encodes CASSSPGSQGDTQYF. This rearrangement joins TRBV13 to TRBJ2-3; possibly TRBD1 for D (6 bases). CDR1 is PRHDT and CDR2 is FYEKMQ in the germline V gene (reference sequence). The CDR3 is made up of 15 amino acids. The germline V and J ends were trimmed by 4 bases and 6 bases, with 17 bases remaining between them.

The rearrangement uses TRBV2 and TRBJ1-1; possible D gene TRBD1, 5 bases. This CDR3 has 14 amino acids. The germline CDR1 and CDR2 sequences are SNHLY and FYNNEI. The V end was cut by 8 bases, the J end by 0 bases, with 13 bases between. This CDR3 is CASHLRGMNTEAFF. In nucleotides, the CDR3 is TGTGCCAGCCACCTAAGGGGTATGAACACTGAAGCTTTCTTT.

The chain uses TRBV21-1 and TRBJ1-4; whether TRBD1, the table's D call, matches the DNA was not checked. TRBV21-1 is annotated as a pseudogene. This CDR3 has 19 amino acids. CDR3 residues: CASSKPPALGQRPNEKLFF. CDR3 nucleotides: TGTGCCAGCAGCAAACCCCCGGCCCTGGGACAGCGTCCTAATGAAAAACTGTTTTTT.

The genes are TRBV7-9 and TRBJ2-1, with 8 bases aligning to TRBD2. Germline lookup yields CDR1 SEHNR and CDR2 FQNEAQ (reference sequence). V gave up 4 bases and J gave up 5 bases; unmatched junction bases: 10. This CDR3 has 16 amino acids. The CDR3 nucleotides are TGTGCCAGCAGCTGGAGGAGCGGGAGCGCGGACAATGAGCAGTTCTTC. It encodes CASSWRSGSADNEQFF.

The chain couples TRBV7-3 to TRBJ2-1, with 8 bases matching TRBD2. The trim removed 0 bases at V and 7 bases at J, leaving 5 bases unmatched. The germline CDR1 and CDR2 sequences are SGHTA and FQGTGA. The CDR3 covers 15 residues. CDR3 amino acids: CASSLTAGVFNEQFF. For the CDR3, the DNA is TGTGCCAGCAGCTTAACAGCGGGAGTATTTAATGAGCAGTTCTTC.

V is TRBV5-1 and J is TRBJ2-1; 10 bases are a match to TRBD2. The CDR3 runs 15 residues. CDR1 and CDR2 (germline): SGHRS, YFSETQ. V was pared by 4 bases and J by 10 bases, with 11 bases of the junction left unmatched. CDR3 bases: TGCGCCAGCAGCCTCTCCGGGACTAGCGAAGAGGAGCAGTTCTTC. Translation: CASSLSGTSEEEQFF.

Comment on this clone: The same CDR3 can be traced to other DNA sequences in this sample. CDR3 region: CASSLERANEKLFF. The CDR3 DNA is TGTGCCAGCAGCTTAGAGAGGGCTAATGAAAAACTGTTTTTT. The chain joins TRBV7-9 to TRBJ1-4; D is uncertain. Germline CDR1 SEHNR, CDR2 FQNEAQ (reference sequence). The CDR3 runs 14 residues. V lost 1 base and J lost 3, with 6 bases in between.

The sample holds many counts of this clone. This chain links TRBV5-4 with TRBJ2-2, with D perhaps TRBD1 or TRBD2 (5 bases each). Trimming took 0 bases from V and 2 from J, leaving 11 bases between them. This CDR3 has 16 amino acids. From germline, CDR1 is SGHNT and CDR2 YYREEE (reference sequence). CDR3 protein: CASSLGPGPNTGELFF. In DNA form, the CDR3 reads TGTGCCAGCAGCTTGGGACCGGGACCTAACACCGGGGAGCTGTTTTTT.

The chain uses TRBV2 and TRBJ1-1, with a weak D call TRBD1 (5 bases). The germline gives CDR1 SNHLY, CDR2 FYNNEI. The CDR3 consists of 12 residues. V lost 5 bases to trimming and J lost 8 bases, with 12 bases between them. In DNA, the CDR3 is TGTGCCAGCAGTTGGGACGTGGGGGAAGCTTTCTTT. It yields the protein CASSWDVGEAFF.

The chain uses TRBV7-2 and TRBJ1-1, with 7 bases lining up with TRBD1. The CDR3 sequence is 15 residues long. V shed 0 bases and J 2 bases; nucleotides not matched to a gene: 3. The V gene's germline CDR1 is SGHTA and CDR2 FQGNSA. CDR3 sequence: CASSLARTGNTEAFF. CDR3 DNA sequence: TGTGCCAGCAGCTTAGCCCGGACAGGAAACACTGAAGCTTTCTTT.

This chain uses TRBV5-5 with TRBJ2-3; TRBD2 matches 7 bases. In germline, CDR1 is SGHKS, CDR2 YYEKEE (reference sequence). The CDR3 is 15 residues long. Trimming cost V 4 bases and J 7 bases; bases outside gene matches: 12. The CDR3 region is CASSTQTSVRYTQYF. CDR3 nucleotides: TGTGCCAGCAGCACACAAACTAGCGTACGATATACGCAGTATTTT.

The J gene is TRBJ2-2, the V gene TRBV5-4, with 8 bases aligning to TRBD1. The CDR3 covers 15 residues. Germline CDR1 is SGHNT and CDR2 is YYREEE (reference sequence). The trim removed 2 bases at V and 5 bases at J, leaving 5 bases unmatched. CDR3 in amino acids: CASSFTGGRTGELFF. The CDR3 DNA follows: TGTGCCAGCAGCTTTACAGGGGGTCGGACCGGGGAGCTGTTTTTT.

With regard to this clone: The sample has other DNA sequences that encode this CDR3 too. The genes are TRBV7-2 and TRBJ2-3, with D possibly matching TRBD1 (5 bases). CDR1 SGHTA and CDR2 FQGNSA come from the germline V gene. V was clipped by 3 bases and J by 6 bases, with 7 bases between them. The CDR3 loop spans 12 amino acids. This chain's CDR3 is CASSLGPDTQYF. CDR3 DNA: TGTGCCAGCAGCTTGGGGCCGGATACGCAGTATTTT.

The gene calls are TRBV11-3 and TRBJ2-2; tentative D call: TRBD2 (5 bases). The length of the CDR3 is 12 residues. CDR1 is SGHNT and CDR2 is YENEEA in the germline V gene. V shed 4 bases and J shed 6 bases, with 6 bases lying between them. CDR3 DNA: TGTGCCAGCAGCTGGCGGGCCGGGGAGCTGTTTTTT. It translates to CASSWRAGELFF.